These T cell receptor beta chains were read from a single sample in a study of T cell changes during pregnancy in multiple sclerosis. Measured with immunoSEQ multiplex PCR; TCRdb has only the in-frame clones, and not every one. The sample shows about 34,000 clones, 85% to 90% of them seen only once. The source material was CD8+ T cells from peripheral blood mononuclear cells, sampled in the third trimester of pregnancy. These receptor sequences come from a female donor with multiple sclerosis, enrolled in a pregnancy study. The CDR3 runs from the conserved cysteine through the conserved F or W. The order of the fields is clone size, J gene, V gene, D gene, CDR3 protein, CDR3 DNA. D genes are given only for firm matches. Expanded clones are given a class, and other clones once, few, many or no size at all.

>.|TRBJ2-3|TRBV6-4|TRBD1
CASSDSDRDTQYF
TGTGCCAGCAGTGACTCGGACAGGGATACGCAGTATTTT
>.|TRBJ1-2|TRBV6-5|.
CASSWGLGGGYTF
TGTGCCAGCAGTTGGGGTCTCGGCGGGGGCTACACCTTC
>.|TRBJ2-5|TRBV28|TRBD1
CASSFPGQGSETQYF
TGTGCCAGCAGTTTCCCGGGACAGGGGTCGGAGACCCAGTACTTC
>once|TRBJ2-5|TRBV9|TRBD2
CASSFSGTQETQYF
TGTGCCAGCAGCTTTAGCGGGACCCAAGAGACCCAGTACTTC
>.|TRBJ2-6|TRBV15|.
CATSRGRGSGANVLTF
TGTGCCACCAGCAGAGGAAGGGGTTCTGGGGCCAACGTCCTGACTTTC
>.|TRBJ2-1|TRBV19|.
CASRNGGPNNEQFF
TGTGCCAGTAGAAACGGGGGGCCGAACAATGAGCAGTTCTTC
>.|TRBJ1-1|TRBV19|.
CASMEGFGTEAFF
TGTGCCAGTATGGAGGGGTTCGGCACTGAAGCTTTCTTT
>.|TRBJ1-6|TRBV19|.
CASSSLGALHF
TGTGCCAGTAGTTCCCTAGGAGCCCTCCACTTT
>few|TRBJ1-2|TRBV6-1|.
CASSPLGGSYGYTF
TGTGCCAGCAGCCCTCTAGGAGGGTCCTATGGCTACACCTTC
>.|TRBJ1-2|TRBV7-9|TRBD1
CASSWGTVEYGYTF
TGTGCCAGCAGTTGGGGGACAGTTGAATATGGCTACACCTTC
>.|TRBJ2-7|TRBV4-1|.
CASSQAMGSSYEQYF
TGCGCCAGCAGCCAAGCAATGGGCAGTTCCTACGAGCAGTACTTC
>.|TRBJ1-2|TRBV27|.
CASSLAPGHRYGYTF
TGTGCCAGCAGTCTTGCCCCGGGACACCGCTATGGCTACACCTTC
>.|TRBJ2-7|TRBV5-6|.
CASSSPRDYEQYF
TGTGCCAGCAGCTCTCCTCGGGACTACGAGCAGTACTTC
>.|TRBJ2-1|TRBV5-1|TRBD2
CASRERGGYNEQFF
TGCGCCAGCAGGGAGCGGGGGGGCTACAATGAGCAGTTCTTC
>.|TRBJ1-2|TRBV6-1|.
CASSELQGPYGYTF
TGTGCCAGCAGTGAACTCCAGGGCCCCTATGGCTACACCTTC
>medium-sized|TRBJ1-3|TRBV10-1|.
CASRQGGNTIYF
TGCGCCAGCAGACAGGGTGGAAACACCATATATTTT
>once|TRBJ2-1|TRBV6-1|TRBD2
CAGQRGDYNEQFF
TGTGCCGGGCAGCGGGGGGATTACAATGAGCAGTTCTTC